These 18 T cell receptor beta chains came from one sample sequenced in a study of blood T cell repertoires in COVID-19. The repertoire was sequenced with immunoSEQ multiplex PCR; TCRdb's copy has only in-frame clones and lacks some. The sample lists around 17,000 clones, almost 85% occurring once. The sample comprised peripheral blood. Receptors originate from a woman in her 70s with active COVID-19.

DNA of the CDR3: TGCGCCAGCCGCCTCGGCGGTATCCGCTACGAGCAGTACTTC. It translates to CASRLGGIRYEQYF. J is TRBJ2-7 and V is TRBV4-3; D not resolved. The germline CDR1 and CDR2 sequences are LGHNA and YSLEER. This CDR3 has 14 residues. Trimming removed 8 bases at V and 3 bases at J, with 17 bases between.

The chain is built from TRBV28 and TRBJ2-7, with 10 bases matching TRBD1. Looked up from germline, CDR1 is MDHEN and CDR2 is SYDVKM. This CDR3 has 14 residues. V trimming: 4 bases; J trimming: 4 bases; junction bases outside the gene matches: 4. CDR3: CASSSGTGEYEQYF. For the CDR3, the DNA is TGTGCCAGCAGTTCCGGGACAGGGGAATACGAGCAGTACTTC.

The chain carries TRBV5-1 and TRBJ2-5; tentatively, D is TRBD1 (6 bases). Germline loops: CDR1 SGHRS, CDR2 YFSETQ. The V gene lost 3 bases and the J gene lost 3 bases, with 15 bases spanning the gap. The length of the CDR3 is 15 residues. This CDR3 is CASSSGTTQKETQYF. CDR3 in DNA: TGCGCCAGCAGCTCCGGGACAACCCAGAAAGAGACCCAGTACTTC.

J is TRBJ2-3 and V is TRBV6-5; D is uncertain. Trimming took off 6 bases at V and 0 bases at J, with 10 bases between the two ends. The CDR3 is 14 amino acids. Germline V gene lookup returns CDR1 MNHEY and CDR2 SVGAGI. Here the CDR3 reads CASSSRRSTDTQYF. CDR3 coding DNA: TGTGCCAGCAGCTCTCGCAGGAGCACAGATACGCAGTATTTT.

The chain employs TRBV7-6 and TRBJ2-5, with 9 positions matching TRBD1. In germline, CDR1 is SGHVS, CDR2 FNYEAQ. The CDR3 loop spans 17 amino acids. J lost 5 bases, V lost 3 bases, and 13 bases had no gene match. The CDR3 bases are TGTGCCAGCAGCTTGGGGACAGGGTACGGCTACCCTGAGACCCAGTACTTC. This gives the protein CASSLGTGYGYPETQYF.

J is TRBJ2-1 and V is TRBV7-9; 11 bases agree with TRBD2. After removal of 7 bases from V and 4 bases from J, the junction contained 6 bases not matched to a gene. Germline V CDR1 and CDR2: SEHNR, FQNEAQ (reference sequence). The length of the CDR3 is 15 residues. The DNA of the CDR3 is TGTGCCAGCAACCTAGCGGGAGGCCAATACAATGAGCAGTTCTTC. Protein sequence: CASNLAGGQYNEQFF.

The chain couples TRBV12-3 or TRBV12-4 to TRBJ1-5; a weak D match, TRBD1 (6 bases). V was pared by 6 bases and J by 4 bases, with 10 bases between. The CDR3 runs to 13 residues. The CDR3 reads CASSNRDNQPQHF. CDR3 in DNA: TGTGCCAGCAGCAACAGGGATAATCAGCCCCAGCATTTT.

The chain uses TRBV6-6 and TRBJ1-5; 11 bases are a match to TRBD1. Germline V lookup: CDR1 MNHNY, CDR2 SVGAGI (reference sequence). The V and J ends lost 5 bases and 4 bases, in that order; junction bases with no gene match: 4. The CDR3 length is 15 residues. The CDR3 sequence is CASSPGQGGNQPQHF. DNA of the CDR3: TGTGCCAGCAGTCCGGGACAGGGGGGGAATCAGCCCCAGCATTTT.

As concerns this clone: The same CDR3 arises from other DNA sequences in this sample as well. This sequence joins TRBV10-3 and TRBJ2-1; 11 nucleotides align to TRBD2. V trimming: 5 bases; J trimming: 5 bases; junction bases outside the gene matches: 5. Germline CDR1 reads ENHRY; CDR2 reads SYGVKD. This CDR3 spans 15 amino acids. This chain's CDR3 is CAISSGTSGNNEQFF. CDR3 nucleotides: TGTGCCATCAGTTCCGGGACTAGCGGTAACAATGAGCAGTTCTTC.

The chain recombines TRBV28 with TRBJ2-1; tentatively, D is TRBD2 (5 bases). Germline CDR1 MDHEN, CDR2 SYDVKM. The CDR3 contains 15 residues. V was trimmed by 6 bases and J by 7 bases, leaving 19 bases between them. CDR3 amino acids: CASSSGGSAENEQFF. Written as DNA, the CDR3 is TGTGCCAGCAGCTCGGGCGGTAGCGCGGAAAATGAGCAGTTCTTC.

The chain is built from TRBV27 and TRBJ2-3; TRBD2 aligns across 13 bases. The germline V gene encodes CDR1 MNHEY and CDR2 SMNVEV (reference sequence). There are 18 residues in the CDR3. V lost 2 bases, J lost 6 bases, and 11 bases stayed unmatched. CDR3 DNA: TGTGCCAGCAGTTTAAGGGAACTAGCGGGAGGGCGGGGCGATACGCAGTATTTT. Translated, it gives CASSLRELAGGRGDTQYF.

This clone was picked up one time. This chain joins TRBV4-1 and TRBJ1-1, with no clear D. Deletions cut 4 bases from V and 0 bases from J, with 12 bases between. This CDR3 is 15 amino acids long. Germline loops: CDR1 MGHRA, CDR2 YSYEKL. In nucleotides, the CDR3 is TGCGCCAGCAGCCCTAGTCCTTCTTTGAACACTGAAGCTTTCTTT. Its protein is CASSPSPSLNTEAFF.

The chain joins TRBV15 to TRBJ2-7; D is unresolved. The CDR3 extends over 13 amino acids. Deletions cut 0 bases from V and 3 bases from J, with 6 bases between. Germline V gene sequence: CDR1 LNHNV, CDR2 YYDKDF (reference sequence). The DNA of the CDR3 is TGTGCCACCAGCAGAGATCGAGTCTACGAGCAGTACTTC. Amino acid sequence: CATSRDRVYEQYF.

This clone was detected once. The J gene is TRBJ2-1, the V gene TRBV3-1 (or the pseudogene TRBV3-2); 16 bases are a match to TRBD2. The CDR3 totals 20 residues. Germline V lookup: CDR1 LGHDT, CDR2 YNNKEL (reference sequence). V lost 0 bases and J lost 2; bases outside the gene matches: 7. CDR3 DNA: TGTGCCAGCAGCCAAGACCCCGGGACTAGCGGGAGGGCGGCCTACAATGAGCAGTTCTTC. Translating gives CASSQDPGTSGRAAYNEQFF.

The chain uses TRBV7-3 and TRBJ1-1, with 8 bases identical to TRBD1. The ends lost 6 bases at V and 5 bases at J; junction bases unmatched: 5. Germline V CDR1 and CDR2: SGHTA, FQGTGA. This CDR3 has 13 residues. The DNA for the CDR3 is TGTGCCAGCAGTCGACAGGGGTATACTGAAGCTTTCTTT. Its protein is CASSRQGYTEAFF.

As for this clone: This CDR3 is missing its conserved last phenylalanine or tryptophan, likely due to a read error. The chain has TRBV18 and TRBJ2-7; possibly TRBD2 for D (6 bases). Germline-derived CDR1 and CDR2 are KGHSH and LQKENI. Trimming left V 3 bases short and J 1 base short, with 7 bases between. The CDR3 covers 13 residues. CDR3 in amino acids: CASSPGLSYEQYL. CDR3 sequence (DNA): TGTGCCAGCTCACCGGGACTTTCCTACGAGCAGTACCTC.

J is TRBJ2-1 and V is TRBV2; 10 bases are a match to TRBD2. The CDR3 spans 15 residues. The V segment lost 5 bases and the J segment 3 bases; nucleotides outside the gene matches: 4. The germline V gene has CDR1 SNHLY and CDR2 FYNNEI. The DNA of the CDR3 is TGTGCCAGCAGTCGGGCTAGCGGGGGCTACAATGAGCAGTTCTTC. It encodes CASSRASGGYNEQFF. The whole variable domain, remainder taken from reference TRBV2 and TRBJ2-1, is EPEVTQTPSHQVTQMGQEVILRCVPISNHLYFYWYRQILGQKVEFLVSFYNNEISEKSEIFDDQFSVERPDGSNFTLKIRSTKLEDSAMYFCASSRASGGYNEQFFGPGTRLTVL.

Written as DNA, the CDR3 is TGTGCCACCAGTGGTTTCAAGGGGCCCTACAATGAGCAGTTCTTC. It encodes CATSGFKGPYNEQFF. The chain recombines TRBV24-1 with TRBJ2-1; a weak D match, TRBD1 (5 bases). Germline CDR1 KGHDR, CDR2 SFDVKD. This CDR3 comprises 15 residues. Trimming removed 5 bases at V and 2 bases at J, with 12 bases between.